The text below deals with one T cell receptor (beta chain). In the authors' workflow: For nucleated cells, counts were estimated from reference gene primer amplification. Some clones are missing from TCRdb's copy, which holds only in-frame ones; the method was immunoSEQ multiplex PCR. V and J calls and clone size are as listed in that table; D and trimming were resolved from the DNA. The sample has under 150,000 clones, roughly 85% seen once. The CDR3 has 14 residues. The germline V gene encodes CDR1 SEHNR and CDR2 FQNEAQ (reference sequence). The V end lost 5 bases, the J end lost 1 base, and 10 bases lay between the germline ends. These data belong to a study of blood T cell repertoires in COVID-19. Study-wide context: The samples span acute and convalescent COVID-19 from the United States, Italy and Spain.

The V call is TRBV7-9, the J call TRBJ2-3; a possible D gene is TRBD2 (6 bases). This clonotype was obtained from a man aged 35-49 years with acute or convalescent COVID-19. Sequenced: peripheral blood. The CDR3 here is CASSVGGGTDTQYF. DNA of the CDR3: TGTGCCAGCAGCGTCGGCGGGGGCACAGATACGCAGTATTTT.